Listed below are T cell receptor beta chains from one sample, sequenced in a study of a mutant IDH1 vaccine in newly diagnosed glioma. Sequencing was performed with immunoSEQ multiplex PCR; in TCRdb, only in-frame clones are kept and a portion is missing. Of roughly 120,000 clones in the sample, approximately 87% were seen once. Their antigens are not known. The specimen comprised PBMCs, sampled from a glioma patient whose treatment included an IDH1 peptide vaccine. The receptors were gathered from a woman aged 45-60 years with glioma. Each CDR3 is given with its conserved first and last residue. D genes are given only for firm matches. Clone size is not always given. Where it is, it says once, few, many or a class for expanded clones.

j_call clone_size d_call v_call cdr3_nt cdr3_aa
TRBJ1-3 few - TRBV5-1 TGCGCCAGCAGCTTAAGCCAGATAGGGGACACCATATATTTT CASSLSQIGDTIYF
TRBJ2-7 once - TRBV28 TGTGCCAGCAACCTGGGGGCCGGAAGCTCCTACGAGCAGTACTTC CASNLGAGSSYEQYF
TRBJ2-2 - TRBD1 TRBV5-1 TGCGCCACCGCTGGGACAGGGACGGGCGGGGAGCTGTTTTTT CATAGTGTGGELFF
TRBJ2-1 - TRBD2 TRBV11-2 TGTGCCAGCAGCGCCGGGACTAGCGAGGTCTATGAGCAGTTCTTC CASSAGTSEVYEQFF
TRBJ2-7 - TRBD2 TRBV27 TGTGCCAGCAGTCCTCAGGGCGGGAGTGTCTACGAGCAGTACTTC CASSPQGGSVYEQYF
TRBJ1-2 - - TRBV15 TGTGCCACCAGCAAAAGAGGGGGGGTCTATGGCTACACCTTC CATSKRGGVYGYTF
TRBJ2-7 - TRBD1 TRBV6-6 TGTGCCAGCGAGGGGACAGGGGGCGAAAGATACGAGCAGTACTTC CASEGTGGERYEQYF
TRBJ2-7 - - TRBV27 TGTGCCAGCAGTTTTGGTACACCGGGAGCTAGCTACGAGCAGTACTTC CASSFGTPGASYEQYF
TRBJ1-5 - - TRBV27 TGTGCCAGCAGCTCGTCCTGGTTGCAGCCCCAGCATTTT CASSSSWLQPQHF
TRBJ2-7 - - TRBV28 TGTGCCAGCAGTTTTATGTACGAGCAGTACTTC CASSFMYEQYF
TRBJ2-7 - - TRBV6-1 TGTGCCAGCAGCGTGGGGGGCGAGCAGTACTTC CASSVGGEQYF
TRBJ2-1 - TRBD2 TRBV28 TGTGCCAGCAGTTTAACTAGCGGGAGGGCTTACAATGAGCAGTTCTTC CASSLTSGRAYNEQFF
TRBJ1-5 - - TRBV2 TGTGCCAGCAGCGGACAGAGCAATCAGCCCCAGCATTTT CASSGQSNQPQHF
TRBJ1-2 - TRBD1 TRBV7-9 TGTGCCAGCACCTCCCCGGGACAGGGGAGCTATGGCTACACCTTC CASTSPGQGSYGYTF
TRBJ1-5 - - TRBV19 TGTGCCAGTAGTATGCGTGGGGGGAGCAATCAGCCCCAGCATTTT CASSMRGGSNQPQHF
TRBJ1-3 - - TRBV10-3 TGTGCCATCAGGGAGAGCTCTGGAAACACCATATATTTT CAIRESSGNTIYF
TRBJ1-2 - TRBD1 TRBV6-1 TGTGCCAGCAGGTCTACAGGGGGCGATGGCTACACCTTC CASRSTGGDGYTF
TRBJ2-1 once TRBD2 TRBV27 TGTGCCAGCAGTTCGTTAGCGGGAGGAAATGAGCAGTTCTTC CASSSLAGGNEQFF
TRBJ2-1 - - TRBV7-8 TGTGCCAGCAGCTTGTTCGGTCCCAATGAGCAGTTCTTC CASSLFGPNEQFF
TRBJ2-3 - TRBD1 TRBV29-1 TGCAGCGTTGGGACAGGGGGGACAGATACGCAGTATTTT CSVGTGGTDTQYF
TRBJ1-4 - - TRBV27 TGTGCCAGCAGTTTAATACAGGGAGGTGAAAAACTGTTTTTT CASSLIQGGEKLFF
TRBJ1-1 - TRBD1 TRBV11-3 TGTGCCAGCAGCTCCTCCGGACAGGCGGGGACTGAAGCTTTCTTT CASSSSGQAGTEAFF
TRBJ2-3 - TRBD2 TRBV29-1 TGCAGCGTGGGGACTAGCGGGGGCAATACGCAGTATTTT CSVGTSGGNTQYF
TRBJ2-1 - - TRBV29-1 TGCAGCGTTGAAGTCGGCTACAATGAGCAGTTCTTC CSVEVGYNEQFF
TRBJ2-7 - - TRBV6-5 TGTGCCAGCAGTTATAGGACAGCTCCCTACGAGCAGTACTTC CASSYRTAPYEQYF
TRBJ2-7 few - TRBV5-1 TGCGCCAGCAGCTCTACCGGGGCCAACGAGCAGTACTTC CASSSTGANEQYF
TRBJ1-1 once - TRBV10-3 TGTGCCATCAGTGGCTCCGGTGAAAACACTGAAGCTTTCTTT CAISGSGENTEAFF
TRBJ1-2 - - TRBV5-6 TGTGCCAGCAGCTTGGCGGTCGGACCCTATGGCTACACCTTC CASSLAVGPYGYTF
TRBJ2-3 - TRBD2 TRBV7-9 TGTGCCAGCAGCTTAGATACTAGCGGGAGTGCAGATACGCAGTATTTT CASSLDTSGSADTQYF